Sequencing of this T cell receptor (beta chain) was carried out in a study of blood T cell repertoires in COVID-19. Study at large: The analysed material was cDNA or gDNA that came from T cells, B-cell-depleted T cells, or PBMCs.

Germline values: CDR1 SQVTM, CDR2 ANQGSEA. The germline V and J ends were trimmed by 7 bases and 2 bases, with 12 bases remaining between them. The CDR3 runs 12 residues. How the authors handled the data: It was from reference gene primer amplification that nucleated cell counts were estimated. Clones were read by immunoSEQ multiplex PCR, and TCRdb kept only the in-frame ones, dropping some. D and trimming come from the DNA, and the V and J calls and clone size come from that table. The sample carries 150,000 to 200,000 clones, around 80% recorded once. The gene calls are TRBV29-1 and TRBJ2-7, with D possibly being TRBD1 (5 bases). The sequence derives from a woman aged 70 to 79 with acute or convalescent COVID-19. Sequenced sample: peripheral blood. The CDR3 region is CSARDSTYEQYF. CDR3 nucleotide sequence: TGCAGCGCCAGAGACAGTACCTACGAGCAGTACTTC.